Following are 14 T cell receptor beta chains from one sample sequenced in a study of T cells in Graves' hyperthyroidism and ophthalmopathy. Amplification yielded TCR beta CDR3 regions, with RNA transcripts as the source. Primed by the HTBI set, a first-round RT-PCR was run on the TCR CDR3. TCRdb re-analysed the multiplex PCR reads in MiXCR, keeping a single row per CDR3 protein. The profile shows fewer than 250,000 distinct CDR3 sequences, about 17% of them singletons. The sequencing sample was made of blood. The receptors were sampled from a woman younger than 30 with Graves' ophthalmopathy.

This clonotype came up many times. The rearrangement joins TRBV3-1 to TRBJ1-1; D is unresolved. Germline CDR1 and CDR2: LGHDT and YNNKEL (reference sequence). V gave up 0 bases and J gave up 1 base, with 6 bases separating them. The CDR3 spans 14 residues. The CDR3 loop is CASSQELPNTEAFF. The DNA for the CDR3 is TGTGCCAGCAGCCAAGAGTTGCCGAACACTGAAGCTTTCTTT.

The sample holds many counts of this clonotype. The chain couples TRBV28 to TRBJ2-1, with 8 bases fitting TRBD2. CDR3 length: 15 residues. V gave up 7 bases and J gave up 6 bases; unmatched junction bases: 11. Per germline, CDR1 MDHEN and CDR2 SYDVKM. The CDR3 coding sequence is TGTGCCAGCACACAAAGCGGGAGTCATACCAATGAGCAGTTCTTC. It encodes CASTQSGSHTNEQFF.

This clonotype has a count of ten or more. The V and J genes are TRBV28 and TRBJ1-2, with D possibly TRBD1 on 5 matching bases. Trimming took 1 base from V and 8 from J, leaving 17 bases between them. CDR1 is MDHEN, CDR2 SYDVKM, per germline. This CDR3 has 15 amino acids. Written as DNA, the CDR3 is TGTGCCAGCAGTTTATCCGACAGACCCACTATCGGCTACACCTTC. This codes for CASSLSDRPTIGYTF.

Many counts were recorded for this clonotype. J is TRBJ1-6 and V is TRBV12-3 or TRBV12-4; the D gene is possibly TRBD1 (6 bases). Trimming took off 6 bases at V and 6 bases at J, with 12 bases between the two ends. The CDR3 covers 14 residues. The CDR3 spells CASSSTGANSPLHF. In DNA, the CDR3 is TGTGCCAGCAGCTCGACAGGAGCTAATTCACCCCTCCACTTT.

The V gene is TRBV6-5, the J gene TRBJ1-2; 11 nucleotides match TRBD1. Looked up from germline, CDR1 is MNHEY and CDR2 is SVGAGI. V lost 2 bases to trimming and J lost 2 bases; unmatched junction nucleotides: 13. The CDR3 length is 19 residues. The CDR3 sequence is CASSYARDRGVTGNYGYTF. CDR3 DNA sequence: TGTGCCAGCAGTTACGCCCGGGACAGGGGGGTAACCGGAAACTATGGCTACACCTTC.

The table lists this clonotype with many counts. The chain has TRBV15 and TRBJ2-7; 11 positions match TRBD1. Per the germline V gene, CDR1 is LNHNV and CDR2 is YYDKDF (reference sequence). The CDR3 is 16 residues long. J was trimmed by 0 bases and V by 5 bases; bases with no gene match: 6. This CDR3 is CATSLYGTGGSYEQYF. Written as DNA, the CDR3 is TGTGCCACCAGCCTATATGGGACAGGGGGCTCCTACGAGCAGTACTTC. Combining the CDR3 with reference TRBV15 and TRBJ2-7 gives the whole variable domain DAMVIQNPRYQVTQFGKPVTLSCSQTLNHNVMYWYQQKSSQAPKLLFHYYDKDFNNEADTPDNFQSRRPNTSFCFLDIRSPGLGDTAMYLCATSLYGTGGSYEQYFGPGTRLTVT.

The gene calls are TRBV7-6 and TRBJ2-1; D not certain. Trimming pared 1 base from V and 4 bases from J, leaving 11 bases between. The CDR3 contains 15 residues. CDR1 and CDR2 (germline): SGHVS, FNYEAQ. CDR3 sequence (DNA): TGTGCCAGCAGCTTAGTCCTCACCACGTACAATGAGCAGTTCTTC. Its translation: CASSLVLTTYNEQFF.

This clonotype was picked up a small number of times. This may stem from a read error, because a much larger clone lies one nucleotide away. The chain recombines TRBV28 with TRBJ1-3; D remains ambiguous. Germline V CDR1 and CDR2: MDHEN, SYDVKM. The CDR3 consists of 14 residues. CDR3: CASSFLGFGNTVYF. The CDR3 region has the DNA TGTGCCAGCAGTTTTCTTGGTTTCGGAAACACCGTATATTTT. The full variable domain, in which reference TRBV28 and TRBJ1-3 provide the parts outside the CDR3, is DVKVTQSSRYLVKRTGEKVFLECVQDMDHENMFWYRQDPGLGLRLIYFSYDVKMKEKGDIPEGYSVSREKKERFSLILESASTNQTSMYLCASSFLGFGNTVYFGEGSWLTVV.

This clonotype was seen many times. The chain recombines TRBV12-3 or TRBV12-4 with TRBJ2-5; the D gene is possibly TRBD1 (5 bases). The V end was cut by 6 bases, the J end by 7 bases, with 18 bases between. This CDR3 is built from 14 residues. CDR3 in amino acids: CASSGDSQLGTQYF. CDR3 bases: TGTGCCAGCAGCGGAGACAGCCAACTTGGGACCCAGTACTTC.

This clonotype was recorded at least ten times. This chain connects TRBV20-1 to TRBJ2-1, with D possibly matching TRBD2 (6 bases). This CDR3 comprises 16 residues. With 0 bases removed from V and 9 bases from J, the gap between germline ends came to 21 bases. In germline, CDR1 is DFQATT, CDR2 SNEGSKA (reference sequence). CDR3 nucleotide sequence: TGCAGTGCTAGAGATCTTAAGGGTCGGGAGAGGGGTGAGCAGTTCTTC. Encoded protein: CSARDLKGRERGEQFF.

Details on this clonotype: A much more abundant neighbour one base away suggests this may be a read error. The chain carries TRBV18 and TRBJ2-2, with D perhaps TRBD1 or TRBD2 (5 bases each). CDR3 size: 15 residues. Germline CDR1 KGHSH, CDR2 LQKENI. For the CDR3, the DNA is TGTGCCAGCTCAGTAGGGACGGTGAACACCGGGGAGCTGTCTTTT. This sequence encodes CASSVGTVNTGELSF.

This chain joins TRBV3-1 and TRBJ2-3; D may be TRBD2 (5 bases). The CDR3 spans 13 residues. CDR1 and CDR2 from the germline V gene are LGHDT and YNNKEL (reference sequence). Trimming removed 0 bases from V and 10 bases from J, with 11 bases in between. The CDR3, as DNA: TGTGCCAGCAGCCAAGATTACGGAGGTGCGCAGTATTTT. As protein: CASSQDYGGAQYF.

This clonotype has ten or more counts. The chain is built from TRBV4-3 and TRBJ2-2; tentative D call: TRBD1 (7 bases). V was trimmed by 1 base and J by 1 base, leaving 16 bases between them. The length of the CDR3 is 18 residues. Per the germline V gene, CDR1 is LGHNA and CDR2 is YSLEER. The CDR3 sequence: CASSQVAGGLVNTGELFF. CDR3 bases: TGCGCCAGCAGCCAAGTCGCAGGGGGACTCGTGAACACCGGGGAGCTGTTTTTT.

This clonotype was seen at least ten times. V is TRBV28 and J is TRBJ2-1, with TRBD2 identical over 11 bases. Looked up from germline, CDR1 is MDHEN and CDR2 is SYDVKM. The CDR3 extends over 20 amino acids. Trimming took 3 bases from V and 0 from J; bases not matched to a gene: 13. CDR3 bases: TGTGCCAGCAGTTTCCCTCCGGGACTAGCGGAGAAGAGCTCCTACAATGAGCAGTTCTTC. Its translation: CASSFPPGLAEKSSYNEQFF.